The sequence of this T cell receptor (beta chain) was determined in a study of shared clonotypes between healthy human individuals. Study overall: CD4 naive cells filled three plates per donor, CD4 memory three, CD8 naive two and CD8 memory one. Study conclusions and caveats: The study found about 5% of naive CD4 clonotypes shared across a few donors.

Trimming left V 3 bases short and J 8 bases short, with 17 bases between. This CDR3 is built from 15 residues. Looked up from germline, CDR1 is SGHDN and CDR2 is FVKESK. The investigators split CD4+ cells into a CD45RA+ naive subset and a CD45RA-negative memory subset. As concerns this clone: Its target is not known.

Researchers divided each subset's genomic DNA evenly across several immunoSEQ plates. Method: immunoSEQ multiplex PCR; TCRdb's copy keeps in-frame clones and lacks some. This sample yields 600,000 to 750,000 clones, of which around 77% are seen a single time; over 1.5% belongs to the top ten. Input material: memory CD4+ T cells sorted from blood. Specified subset: CD45RA-negative fraction. The receptor comes from a woman younger than 45 in good health. The chain joins TRBV14 to TRBJ2-4; a possible D gene is TRBD2 (6 bases). The chain's CDR3 is CASSHTSFFGHIQYF. CDR3 DNA: TGTGCCAGCAGCCACACTAGCTTTTTCGGCCACATTCAGTACTTC.